A selection of T cell receptor beta chains follows, all from one sample in a study of control samples from healthy donors and cancer patients. Clones were sequenced by immunoSEQ multiplex PCR, and TCRdb holds only the in-frame ones, with some missing. Here the sample spans some 120,000 clones, roughly 87% being singletons. Sequencing was done on a sample of blood. These receptor sequences come from a man in his forties in good health. Both conserved end residues are part of each CDR3. The D gene is left open where the match is weak.

D: TRBD2; length: 14; J: TRBJ2-3; V: TRBV7-9; CDR3: CASSNSGGADTQYF
D: .; length: 12; J: TRBJ2-3; V: TRBV18; CDR3: CASSPRRDTQYF
D: TRBD2; length: 19; J: TRBJ2-5; V: TRBV24-1; CDR3: CATSDGTSGGPWYQETQYF
D: .; length: 14; J: TRBJ1-2; V: TRBV2; CDR3: CASRPNQGHYGYTF
D: .; length: 15; J: TRBJ2-5; V: TRBV11-3; CDR3: CASSPTRLGQETQYF
D: .; length: 14; J: TRBJ1-3; V: TRBV25-1; CDR3: CASSEPGTGNTIYF
D: TRBD1; length: 16; J: TRBJ1-2; V: TRBV11-3; CDR3: CASSSYSDRGNYGYTF
D: .; length: 14; J: TRBJ1-4; V: TRBV6-6; CDR3: CASSYQETNEKLFF
D: .; length: 14; J: TRBJ2-3; V: TRBV5-6; CDR3: CASSLNGGGDTQYF
D: .; length: 16; J: TRBJ1-2; V: TRBV25-1; CDR3: CASSDRRGTFNYGYTF
D: .; length: 12; J: TRBJ1-2; V: TRBV12-3/TRBV12-4; CDR3: CASRNLREGYTF
D: .; length: 16; J: TRBJ1-5; V: TRBV7-2; CDR3: CASRPNALNSNQPQHF
D: .; length: 16; J: TRBJ1-4; V: TRBV7-2; CDR3: CASSLAGTVRNEKLFF
D: .; length: 14; J: TRBJ1-2; V: TRBV24-1; CDR3: CATGQRDLVGGYTF
D: .; length: 17; J: TRBJ2-5; V: TRBV7-9; CDR3: CASRPRDVLAGWETQYF
D: TRBD2; length: 16; J: TRBJ2-1; V: TRBV14; CDR3: CASSQLRDYSYNEQFF
D: TRBD2; length: 13; J: TRBJ2-7; V: TRBV29-1; CDR3: CSVGAGSRDEQYF
D: .; length: 13; J: TRBJ1-1; V: TRBV10-1; CDR3: CASSESRATEAFF
D: TRBD2; length: 16; J: TRBJ2-3; V: TRBV6-1; CDR3: CASSEVPSGGGSQGYF
D: TRBD1; length: 14; J: TRBJ1-2; V: TRBV7-2; CDR3: CASSLATGAYGYTF
D: TRBD2; length: 17; J: TRBJ2-7; V: TRBV5-1; CDR3: CASSFSPGLVVSYEQYF
D: .; length: 17; J: TRBJ1-5; V: TRBV19; CDR3: CASPSGRARYSNQPQHF
D: .; length: 13; J: TRBJ2-1; V: TRBV7-2; CDR3: CASSSTPYNEQFF
D: .; length: 13; J: TRBJ1-2; V: TRBV6-1; CDR3: CASSEVAGHGYTF
D: .; length: 14; J: TRBJ2-5; V: TRBV25-1; CDR3: CASSERGHQETQYF
D: .; length: 18; J: TRBJ1-3; V: TRBV2; CDR3: CASSEVPGTTAARNTIYF
D: .; length: 14; J: TRBJ2-5; V: TRBV5-6; CDR3: CASSLMQGKETQYF
D: .; length: 15; J: TRBJ1-4; V: TRBV19; CDR3: CASSEWTENHEKLFF
D: .; length: 11; J: TRBJ2-7; V: TRBV30; CDR3: CAWSRRYEQYF
D: .; length: 15; J: TRBJ2-2; V: TRBV19; CDR3: CASSIPAANTGELFF
D: TRBD2; length: 16; J: TRBJ2-5; V: TRBV18; CDR3: CASDTGSRGYQETQYF
D: .; length: 15; J: TRBJ1-3; V: TRBV6-1; CDR3: CASSDQGRSGNTIYF
D: .; length: 15; J: TRBJ1-2; V: TRBV24-1; CDR3: CATSDFTGPGGGYTF
D: .; length: 15; J: TRBJ2-5; V: TRBV4-1; CDR3: CASSPTRRGQETQYF
D: TRBD1; length: 15; J: TRBJ1-6; V: TRBV7-2; CDR3: CASSLVTGGARPLHF
D: .; length: 14; J: TRBJ1-1; V: TRBV24-1; CDR3: CATSEGLLNTEAFF
D: .; length: 12; J: TRBJ1-2; V: TRBV9; CDR3: CASSEGNYGYTF
D: .; length: 14; J: TRBJ1-1; V: TRBV11-3; CDR3: CASNDLNSNTEAFF
D: .; length: 14; J: TRBJ1-5; V: TRBV24-1; CDR3: CATSDFRGSQPQHF
D: .; length: 10; J: TRBJ2-5; V: TRBV19; CDR3: CASSRPGKYF
D: .; length: 11; J: TRBJ2-7; V: TRBV6-5; CDR3: CASRTIYEQYF
D: .; length: 19; J: TRBJ1-1; V: TRBV3-1/TRBV3-2; CDR3: CASSHLRLGAGRMNTEAFF
D: .; length: 11; J: TRBJ1-2; V: TRBV20-1; CDR3: CSARPDGWYTF
D: .; length: 15; J: TRBJ2-2; V: TRBV7-9; CDR3: CASSSFLGSTGELFF
D: TRBD1; length: 12; J: TRBJ1-1; V: TRBV29-1; CDR3: CSDQTGKGEAFF
D: .; length: 16; J: TRBJ2-3; V: TRBV10-1; CDR3: CASSEEASFIMNTQYF
D: .; length: 13; J: TRBJ1-1; V: TRBV18; CDR3: CASSEEPNTEAFF
D: .; length: 17; J: TRBJ1-2; V: TRBV12-5; CDR3: CASGLVSIYRDAYGYTF
D: .; length: 13; J: TRBJ1-5; V: TRBV7-2; CDR3: CASSLEGRQPQHF
D: .; length: 14; J: TRBJ1-2; V: TRBV19; CDR3: CASTLSRGNYGYTF
D: TRBD1; length: 17; J: TRBJ1-2; V: TRBV7-2; CDR3: CASSSRDRAGFANGYTF
D: .; length: 17; J: TRBJ1-1; V: TRBV7-2; CDR3: CASSLDRLRLRGTEAFF
D: TRBD1; length: 13; J: TRBJ2-7; V: TRBV6-5; CDR3: CASRTGGRYEQYF
D: .; length: 13; J: TRBJ1-5; V: TRBV7-9; CDR3: CASSKALGQPQHF
D: TRBD1; length: 13; J: TRBJ2-3; V: TRBV7-3; CDR3: CASGEGATDTQYF
D: TRBD2; length: 14; J: TRBJ2-5; V: TRBV5-1; CDR3: CASSGGLVQETQYF
D: .; length: 13; J: TRBJ2-5; V: TRBV5-1; CDR3: CASSPDGGETQYF
D: .; length: 15; J: TRBJ1-5; V: TRBV7-6; CDR3: CASSSETGSGQPQHF
D: TRBD2; length: 14; J: TRBJ2-5; V: TRBV4-3; CDR3: CASSQGGGQETQYF